A single T cell receptor (beta chain) is shown here with its context. A much larger clone is a single base away; this may be a read error. This sample was included in a study of Graves' ophthalmopathy and Graves' hyperthyroidism. TCR beta CDR3 regions were amplified from RNA transcripts. Second-round multiplex PCR came after first-round RT-PCR with HTBI primers. TCRdb re-derived calls from the multiplex PCR reads in MiXCR, one entry per CDR3 protein. The table records about 500,000 distinct CDR3 sequences, under 45% of them present only once. The germline gives CDR1 SNHLY, CDR2 FYNNEI. The V end was cut by 5 bases, the J end by 6 bases, with 22 bases between. This CDR3 is built from 16 residues. Hyperthyroidism patients were newly diagnosed, under 2 months' duration, aged 18 to 65.

J is TRBJ1-2 and V is TRBV2, with D perhaps TRBD1 (5 bases). What was sequenced was peripheral blood or thyroid tissue (not recorded which). This receptor was taken from an adult man with Graves' hyperthyroidism. The DNA of the CDR3 is TGTGCCAGCAGTTACGCCCATGACAGTCTTTCCGATGGCTACACCTTC. Protein sequence: CASSYAHDSLSDGYTF.